Sequencing of this TCR beta chain was carried out in a study of cytomegalovirus exposure and HLA in healthy donors. Study as a whole: One earlier analysis, a look at 150 million to 200 million T cells, found some 110 million unique TCR beta sequences.

Trimming removed 2 bases at V and 2 bases at J, with 10 bases between. This CDR3 has 15 residues. The germline V gene encodes CDR1 SGHKS and CDR2 YYEKEE (reference sequence). Whole-study findings and limits: For most TCR sequences rarity was the rule, although some public TCRs occurred in many donors. Per published reports, the classifier diagnosed cytomegalovirus status with high specificity and sensitivity. Sequencing probably produced one cluster of sequence variants that were highly shared.

Use of 60 Vbeta and 13 Jbeta primers characterized the PCR. The data were produced by immunoSEQ multiplex PCR, yet TCRdb's version contains in-frame clones alone and is incomplete. Seen here are some 110,000 clones, roughly 68% observed once, and the top ten hold 4% to 5%. For this clone: Its cognate antigen is unknown.

Specimen: PBMCs. The TCR sequence derives from a woman in her forties or fifties in good health and CMV-seropositive. V gene TRBV5-5 combines with J gene TRBJ1-4, with D unresolved. The CDR3 DNA follows: TGTGCCAGCAGCTTCACAGCGGGCACTAATGAAAAACTGTTTTTT. Its protein is CASSFTAGTNEKLFF. Based on the CDR3 plus reference TRBV5-5 and TRBJ1-4, the full variable domain is DAGVTQSPTHLIKTRGQQVTLRCSPISGHKSVSWYQQVLGQGPQFIFQYYEKEERGRGNFPDRFSARQFPNYSSELNVNALLLGDSALYLCASSFTAGTNEKLFFGSGTQLSVL.